The clone carrying this T cell receptor (beta chain) was observed once. No antigen is known for it. PCR used 60 Vbeta primers and 13 Jbeta primers. Clones were sequenced by immunoSEQ multiplex PCR, and TCRdb holds only the in-frame ones, with some missing. The data contain over 150,000 clones, 60% to 80% of them singletons. Healthy donors of bone marrow made up the group. This sample was included in a study of cytomegalovirus exposure and HLA in healthy donors. The study, taken as a whole, reports: It was 164 TCR beta chains that were listed as cytomegalovirus-associated. Later genetic work tied a missense DCLRE1C variant to beta-chain V and J trimming.

The CDR3 contains 16 residues. CDR1 and CDR2 (germline): LNHNV, YYDKDF (reference sequence). The V gene end was trimmed by 1 base and the J gene end by 5 bases; junction bases not matched to a gene: 9. Sequenced: PBMCs. This receptor was taken from a woman in her thirties in good health and CMV-seronegative. The V gene is TRBV15, the J gene TRBJ2-7; TRBD1 agrees at 9 bases. The DNA of the CDR3 is TGTGCCACCAGCAGAGCGTCGACAGGGGGAAGCGACGAGCAGTACTTC. Translating gives CATSRASTGGSDEQYF.